At least ten counts were recorded for the clone carrying this T cell receptor (beta chain). Its antigen is unidentified. The germline CDR1 and CDR2 sequences are SGHRS and YFSETQ. The V end lost 2 bases, the J end lost 2 bases, and 7 bases lay between the germline ends. This CDR3 spans 13 amino acids. This specimen belongs to a study of CD8 T cells in ankylosing spondylitis. Overall study findings and caveats: Matched synovial fluid from ankylosing spondylitis patients was reported to be enriched for disease-linked clones. A TCR beta motif of roughly eight highly homologous variants seemed to mark ankylosing spondylitis blood. Some motif variants had been reported before (in reactive arthritis synovial fluid and blood).

It was by quantitative 5'-RACE with molecular barcodes that TCR beta libraries were made. TCRdb passed the 5' RACE reads through MiXCR, listing each CDR3 protein once. The profile shows 800,000 to 900,000 distinct CDR3 sequences, approximately 12% of them singletons. The origin of this receptor is a male donor with ankylosing spondylitis. Sequenced: blood, either unsorted or a sorted T cell fraction (not recorded which). J is TRBJ2-5 and V is TRBV5-1; no definite D call. The CDR3, as DNA: TGCGCCAGCAGCTTCCAACAGCAAGAGACCCAGTACTTC. It codes for CASSFQQQETQYF.